A single sample gave rise to the 14 T cell receptor beta chains below, sequenced in a study of cytomegalovirus exposure and HLA in healthy donors. Method: immunoSEQ multiplex PCR; TCRdb's copy keeps in-frame clones and lacks some. Among 150,000 to 200,000 clones, roughly 91% were seen once, and the ten largest hold over 4%. Sequencing used PBMCs. The receptor source for this set is a man in his late teens or twenties in good health and CMV-seropositive.

This chain joins TRBV9 and TRBJ2-2; maybe TRBD2 (6 bases). The CDR3 spans 16 residues. V gave up 0 bases and J gave up 6 bases, with 15 bases separating them. The germline V gene encodes CDR1 SGDLS and CDR2 YYNGEE. The chain's CDR3 is CASSVDAGSHSGELFF. Written as DNA, the CDR3 is TGTGCCAGCAGCGTAGATGCGGGGAGCCACTCCGGGGAGCTGTTTTTT.

The CDR3 DNA sequence: TGTGCCAGCAGACAGGGTCATTCCACTGAAGCTTTCTTT. Its translation: CASRQGHSTEAFF. The chain has TRBV6-4 and TRBJ1-1, with D maybe TRBD1 (6 bases). The CDR3 length is 13 residues. V was clipped by 6 bases and J by 4 bases, with 12 bases between them. Germline CDR1 reads MRHNA; CDR2 reads SNTAGT.

V is TRBV11-2 and J is TRBJ2-1; 9 bases agree with TRBD2. The V segment lost 1 base and the J segment 4 bases; nucleotides outside the gene matches: 5. The germline V gene has CDR1 SGHAT and CDR2 FQNNGV. The CDR3 totals 16 residues. Written as DNA, the CDR3 is TGTGCCAGCAGCTTAGTTTCTAGCGGGATTTACAATGAGCAGTTCTTC. It codes for CASSLVSSGIYNEQFF.

The chain recombines TRBV19 with TRBJ1-5; no clear D gene. This CDR3 spans 15 amino acids. Germline V gene lookup returns CDR1 LNHDA and CDR2 SQIVND (reference sequence). Trimming left V 4 bases short and J 2 bases short, with 12 bases between. CDR3 nucleotides: TGTGCCAGTAGTAAATCCGGGTTCGGCAATCAGCCCCAGCATTTT. Translation: CASSKSGFGNQPQHF.

V gene TRBV7-2 combines with J gene TRBJ2-3; 8 nucleotides align to TRBD2. The V segment lost 2 bases and the J segment 2 bases; nucleotides outside the gene matches: 9. The CDR3 spans 17 residues. Germline V gene sequence: CDR1 SGHTA, CDR2 FQGNSA. The CDR3 DNA reads as TGTGCCAGCAGCTTATCTCCTGCTAGCGGGTTCACAGATACGCAGTATTTT. Encoded protein: CASSLSPASGFTDTQYF. The whole variable domain, remainder taken from reference TRBV7-2 and TRBJ2-3, is GAGVSQSPSNKVTEKGKDVELRCDPISGHTALYWYRQSLGQGLEFLIYFQGNSAPDKSGLPSDRFSAERTGGSVSTLTIQRTQQEDSAVYLCASSLSPASGFTDTQYFGPGTRLTVL.

This clone showed up just once. The chain is built from TRBV18 and TRBJ2-1; D ambiguous. Germline V gives CDR1 KGHSH, CDR2 LQKENI. This CDR3 comprises 13 residues. The germline V and J ends were trimmed by 3 bases and 8 bases, with 11 bases remaining between them. The CDR3 loop is CASSPRRNHEQFF. The CDR3, as DNA: TGTGCCAGCTCACCGAGGCGGAATCATGAGCAGTTCTTC.

The V call is TRBV10-1, the J call TRBJ2-3; the D gene is possibly TRBD2 (5 bases). Germline values: CDR1 WNHNN, CDR2 SYGVQD (reference sequence). V was shortened by 0 bases and J by 2 bases, with 6 bases between the two germline ends. The CDR3 runs 14 residues. The CDR3 coding sequence is TGCGCCAGCAGTGAGTCTAGCGTCACAGATACGCAGTATTTT. Protein: CASSESSVTDTQYF.

The chain joins TRBV6-6 to TRBJ2-1; TRBD2 aligns across 12 bases. Germline assignment: CDR1 MNHNY and CDR2 SVGAGI (reference sequence). The J segment lost 9 bases and the V segment lost 4 bases, leaving 10 bases of the junction unmatched. This CDR3 is 16 amino acids long. As DNA, the CDR3 is TGTGCCAGCAGTTCCTTAGGACTAGCGGGAAGCAGTGAGCAGTTCTTC. It yields the protein CASSSLGLAGSSEQFF.

The chain combines TRBV7-6 with TRBJ2-7; 14 bases match TRBD2. Germline CDR1 reads SGHVS; CDR2 reads FNYEAQ. The trim removed 5 bases at V and 2 bases at J, leaving 17 bases unmatched. CDR3 length equals 20 residues. The CDR3 DNA sequence: TGTGCCAGCAGCCAGACCCCGGGACTAGCGGGAGAGCCCTCAACCTACGAGCAGTACTTC. Its protein product is CASSQTPGLAGEPSTYEQYF.

The chain recombines TRBV27 with TRBJ2-7; 9 bases fit TRBD1. Trimming cost V 8 bases and J 5 bases; bases outside gene matches: 7. CDR3 length equals 13 residues. Germline V gene lookup returns CDR1 MNHEY and CDR2 SMNVEV (reference sequence). The CDR3 spells CASGHRGLDEQYF. As DNA, the CDR3 is TGTGCCAGCGGCCACAGGGGGCTGGACGAGCAGTACTTC.

This clone was detected only a few times. This chain joins TRBV4-1 and TRBJ2-3; D is possibly TRBD2 (6 bases). V lost 4 bases to trimming and J lost 1 base, with 12 bases between them. The CDR3 extends over 15 amino acids. Germline V CDR1 and CDR2: MGHRA, YSYEKL. As DNA, the CDR3 is TGCGCCAGCAGCCTATCTTCGGGAGGCACAGATACGCAGTATTTT. This encodes CASSLSSGGTDTQYF.

This clone has just a few counts. The rearrangement links TRBV4-1 to TRBJ2-2, with 11 bases fitting TRBD2. This CDR3 region has 15 residues. CDR1 MGHRA and CDR2 YSYEKL come from the germline V gene. Trimming cost V 11 bases and J 4 bases; bases outside gene matches: 9. The CDR3 DNA reads as TGCGCCTCAAAACTAGCGGGAGAAAGCACCGGGGAGCTGTTTTTT. Translation: CASKLAGESTGELFF.

The V call is TRBV2, the J call TRBJ1-3; TRBD1 aligns across 10 bases. Germline loops: CDR1 SNHLY, CDR2 FYNNEI. The CDR3 has 15 residues. The V and J ends lost 6 bases and 6 bases, in that order; junction bases with no gene match: 8. Written as DNA, the CDR3 is TGTGCCAGCAGCCCGCCGGGACAGGGGATAAACACCATATATTTT. It yields the protein CASSPPGQGINTIYF.

The V gene is TRBV25-1, the J gene TRBJ1-1; D might be TRBD1 (6 bases). The CDR3 runs to 14 residues. CDR1 and CDR2 from the germline V gene are MGHDK and SYGVNS. Trimming took 4 bases from V and 3 from J, leaving 12 bases between them. The CDR3 region has the DNA TGTGCCAGCAGTGCAGGGGAGCGCGACACTGAAGCTTTCTTT. Protein product: CASSAGERDTEAFF.